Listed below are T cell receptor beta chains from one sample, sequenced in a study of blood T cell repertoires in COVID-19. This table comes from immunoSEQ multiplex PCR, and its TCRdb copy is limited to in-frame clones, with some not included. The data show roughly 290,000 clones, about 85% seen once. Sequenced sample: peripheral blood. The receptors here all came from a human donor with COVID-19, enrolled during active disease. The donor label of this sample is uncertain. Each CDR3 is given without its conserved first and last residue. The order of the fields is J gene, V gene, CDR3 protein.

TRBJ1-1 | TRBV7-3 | ASSFDSLGTEAF
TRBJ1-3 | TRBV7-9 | ASSNLDRVNTIY
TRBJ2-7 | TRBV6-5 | ASSNYAGPYEQY
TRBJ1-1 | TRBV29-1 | SVGSGGTEAF
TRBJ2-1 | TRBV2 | ASSDRGTSYNEQF
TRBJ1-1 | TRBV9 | ASSVEEGDFLNTEAF
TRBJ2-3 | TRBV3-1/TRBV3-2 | ASSQLTRRLAPDTQY
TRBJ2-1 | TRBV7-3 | ASSSGLAGEGEQF
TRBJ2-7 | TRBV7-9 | ASSPGLAGYEQY
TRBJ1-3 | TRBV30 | AWTGGDSYSGNTIY
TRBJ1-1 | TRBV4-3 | ASRHSDRLNTEAF
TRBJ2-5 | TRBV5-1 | ASSLGHWQETQY
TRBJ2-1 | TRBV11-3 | ASSSRRGHNEQF
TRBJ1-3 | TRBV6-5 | ASIRTGATGNTIY
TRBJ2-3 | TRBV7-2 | ASSLAVRTGGLTDTQY
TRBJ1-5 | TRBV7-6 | ASSLSEDQPQH
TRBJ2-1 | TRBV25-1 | ASSESGGAYNEQF
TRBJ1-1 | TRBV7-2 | ASSKFRETGEAF
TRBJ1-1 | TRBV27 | ASFSRENTEAF
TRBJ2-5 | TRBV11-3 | ASSLRTGPGTQY
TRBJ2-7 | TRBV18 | ASSPRQSGQVSSYEQY
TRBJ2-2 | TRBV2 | ASKGQLNTGELF
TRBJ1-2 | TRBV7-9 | ASSSKGGRTYGYT
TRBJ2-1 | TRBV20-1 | SASSGSSYNEQF
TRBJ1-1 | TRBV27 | ASSLSDREGLNTEAF
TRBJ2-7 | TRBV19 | ASSIASQGLADEQY
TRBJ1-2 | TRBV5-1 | ASRPGGTGQGNYGYT
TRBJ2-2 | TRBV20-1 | SASATGTGELF
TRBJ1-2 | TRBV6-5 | ASSYSQPGGYT
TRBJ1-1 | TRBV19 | ASNLGGTEAF
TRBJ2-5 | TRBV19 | ASSIGLAGVEETQY
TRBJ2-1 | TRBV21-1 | ASSPGTVGREQF
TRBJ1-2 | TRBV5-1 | ASSPPGQQNFYGYT
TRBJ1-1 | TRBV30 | AWSVIRGVNTEAF
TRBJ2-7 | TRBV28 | ASLDRPTYEQY
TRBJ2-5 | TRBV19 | ASSRPPETQY
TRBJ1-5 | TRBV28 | ASSSEVRDQPQH